This T cell receptor (delta chain) is drawn from a study of γδ T cells in repeated Plasmodium falciparum infection. Flow sorting of PBMC yielded separate Vgamma9/Vdelta2+ and Vdelta2-negative gammadelta T cell populations for bulk repertoire analysis. The germline V gene has CDR1 TSWWSYY and CDR2 QGS. This CDR3 comprises 19 residues. Worth noting for this clone: Translating this DNA gives a protein that differs at residue 18 from the TCRdb one, which belongs to a much larger clone; a read error is likely, and the protein shown is this translation.

With CATT, TCRdb re-called clones from the multiplex PCR reads. The repertoire has around 82,000 delta-chain clones, almost 1.5% of them found once; the top ten carry around 8.1%. This TCR came from a pool of human donors (malaria-infected and uninfected, not separated). Material: gamma-delta T cells from blood. The chain couples TRDV1 to TRDJ1, with D tentatively TRDD3 (6 bases). The CDR3: CALGELPRLGNTDPVELTF. The CDR3, as DNA: TGTGCTCTTGGGGAACTACCCCGTCTGGGGAATACGGACCCTGTGGAACTCACCTTT.